This T cell receptor beta chain emerged from a study of blood T cells in healthy people across ages. A second PCR, run for about 7 to 11 cycles, used a sample-barcoded 5' primer plus a J-beta primer mix. MiXCR, applied by TCRdb to the 5' RACE reads, yields one record per CDR3 protein. The profile shows 800,000 or so distinct CDR3 sequences, roughly 25% of them singletons. Of note for this clonotype: Its specificity is not known.

Whole-study findings and limits: Estimated diversity across one million T cells was deemed an underestimate. When set beside aged donors, long-lived donors presented more naive CD4+ cells and higher diversity.

This CDR3 region has 15 residues. The germline CDR1 and CDR2 sequences are SGHTA and FQGNSA. The junction had 7 bases not matched to a gene; V was cut back by 3 bases and J by 5 bases. These data are also associated with another study on T cells of mothers and their children. This second study notes: No persistent microchimeric T cell clones were detected.

The clonotype comes from a boy younger than 18 in good health. The chain employs TRBV7-2 and TRBJ2-5; 9 bases fit TRBD2. The sample consisted of blood. The CDR3 loop is CASSFSLAGSETQYF. CDR3 DNA sequence: TGTGCCAGCAGCTTTTCGCTAGCGGGGTCGGAGACCCAGTACTTC.